This is a list of T cell receptor beta chains from one sample in a study of beta chain features in type 1 diabetes. TCRdb's copy holds only in-frame clones and misses some; the assay was immunoSEQ multiplex PCR. This table holds about 170,000 clones, 6.5% to 8.5% found once. The sequencing input was central memory CD4+ T cells from blood. These TCRs come from a man aged 18 to 29 with type 1 diabetes. Both conserved end residues are part of each CDR3. A D gene is named only where the DNA matches it firmly. Rows give clone size only sometimes, using once, few, many, or a class for an expanded clone.

d_call v_call clone_size cdr3_aa
TRBD2 TRBV10-3 few CAIRTLGTSGGAGEQFF
TRBD2 TRBV6-1 . CASSRKRGNTGELFF
. TRBV23-1 many CASSQSRPGRRNTGELFF
TRBD1 TRBV5-1 . CASSVTGGKTQYF
. TRBV19 . CASTDRQNPHSPLHF
. TRBV27 . CASSLWGAEQYF
. TRBV2 few CASSYAANTEAFF
. TRBV15 few CATSRDYSNQPQHF
TRBD2 TRBV6-5 . CASSRGLAVRNEQFF
TRBD1 TRBV27 few CASSVRQGKGSYNEQFF